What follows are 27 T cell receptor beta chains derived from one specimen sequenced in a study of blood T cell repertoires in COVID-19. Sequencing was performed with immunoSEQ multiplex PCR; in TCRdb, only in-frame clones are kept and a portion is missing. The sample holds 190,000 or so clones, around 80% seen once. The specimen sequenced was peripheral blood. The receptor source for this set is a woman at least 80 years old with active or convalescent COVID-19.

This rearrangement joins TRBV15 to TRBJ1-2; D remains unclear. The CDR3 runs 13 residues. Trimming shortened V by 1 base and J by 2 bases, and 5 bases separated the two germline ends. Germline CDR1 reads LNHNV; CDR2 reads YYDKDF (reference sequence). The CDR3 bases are TGTGCCACCAGCAGAGCTGAGAACTATGGCTACACCTTC. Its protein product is CATSRAENYGYTF. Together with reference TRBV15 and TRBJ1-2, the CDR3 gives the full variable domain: DAMVIQNPRYQVTQFGKPVTLSCSQTLNHNVMYWYQQKSSQAPKLLFHYYDKDFNNEADTPDNFQSRRPNTSFCFLDIRSPGLGDTAMYLCATSRAENYGYTFGSGTRLTVV.

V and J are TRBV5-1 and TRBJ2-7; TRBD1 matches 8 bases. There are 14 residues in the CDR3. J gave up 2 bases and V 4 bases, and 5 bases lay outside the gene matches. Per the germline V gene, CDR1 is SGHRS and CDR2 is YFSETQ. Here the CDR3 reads CASSAGTGPYEQYF. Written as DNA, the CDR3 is TGCGCCAGCAGCGCCGGGACAGGTCCCTACGAGCAGTACTTC.

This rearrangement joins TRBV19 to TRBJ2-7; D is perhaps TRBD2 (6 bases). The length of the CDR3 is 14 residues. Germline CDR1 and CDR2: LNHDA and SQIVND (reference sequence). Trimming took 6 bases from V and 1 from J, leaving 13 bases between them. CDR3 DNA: TGTGCCAGTAGAGTTGCCGGGGGTTCCTACGAGCAGTACTTC. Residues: CASRVAGGSYEQYF. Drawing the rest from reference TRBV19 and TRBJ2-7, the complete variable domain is DGGITQSPKYLFRKEGQNVTLSCEQNLNHDAMYWYRQDPGQGLRLIYYSQIVNDFQKGDIAEGYSVSREKKESFPLTVTSAQKNPTAFYLCASRVAGGSYEQYFGPGTRLTVT.

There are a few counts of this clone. CDR3 in DNA: TGTGCCAGCAGCCTCGGGGTACATTTGGATACGCAGTATTTT. Amino acids: CASSLGVHLDTQYF. The V call is TRBV3-1 (or the pseudogene TRBV3-2), the J call TRBJ2-3, with D possibly matching TRBD2 (5 bases). The germline CDR1 and CDR2 sequences are LGHDT and YNNKEL (reference sequence). The V gene lost 4 bases and the J gene lost 6 bases, with 14 bases spanning the gap. The CDR3 runs 14 residues.

The CDR3 spells CATGGSFGLRETQYF. The CDR3 nucleotides are TGTGCCACGGGGGGTTCGTTCGGTCTCCGAGAGACCCAGTACTTC. The J gene is TRBJ2-5, the V gene TRBV10-3; 7 nucleotides agree with TRBD2. CDR3 length equals 15 residues. V shed 10 bases and J 4 bases; nucleotides not matched to a gene: 15. CDR1 and CDR2 (germline): ENHRY, SYGVKD.

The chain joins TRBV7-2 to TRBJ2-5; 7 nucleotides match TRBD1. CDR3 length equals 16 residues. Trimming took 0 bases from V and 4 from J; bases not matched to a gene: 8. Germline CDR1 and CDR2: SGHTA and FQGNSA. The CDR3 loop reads CASSLAKYQGVETQYF. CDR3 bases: TGTGCCAGCAGCTTAGCTAAATATCAGGGGGTAGAGACCCAGTACTTC. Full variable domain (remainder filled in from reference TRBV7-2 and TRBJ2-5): GAGVSQSPSNKVTEKGKDVELRCDPISGHTALYWYRQSLGQGLEFLIYFQGNSAPDKSGLPSDRFSAERTGGSVSTLTIQRTQQEDSAVYLCASSLAKYQGVETQYFGPGTRLLVL.

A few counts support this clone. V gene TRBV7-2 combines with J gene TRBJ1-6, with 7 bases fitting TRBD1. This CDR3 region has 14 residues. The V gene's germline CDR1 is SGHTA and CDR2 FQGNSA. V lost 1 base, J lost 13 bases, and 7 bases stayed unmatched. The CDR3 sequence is CASSLGRGDVPLHF. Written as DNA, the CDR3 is TGTGCCAGCAGCTTAGGCAGGGGGGACGTTCCCCTCCACTTT.

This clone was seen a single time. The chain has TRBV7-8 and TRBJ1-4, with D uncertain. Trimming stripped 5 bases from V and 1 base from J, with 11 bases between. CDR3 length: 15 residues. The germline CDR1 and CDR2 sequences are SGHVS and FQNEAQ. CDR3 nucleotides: TGTGCCAGCAGCCTTCTGGCTGTAACTAATGAAAAACTGTTTTTT. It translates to CASSLLAVTNEKLFF. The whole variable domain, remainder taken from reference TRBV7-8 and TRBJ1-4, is GAGVSQSPRYKVAKRGQDVALRCDPISGHVSLFWYQQALGQGPEFLTYFQNEAQLDKSGLPSDRFFAERPEGSVSTLKIQRTQQEDSAVYLCASSLLAVTNEKLFFGSGTQLSVL.

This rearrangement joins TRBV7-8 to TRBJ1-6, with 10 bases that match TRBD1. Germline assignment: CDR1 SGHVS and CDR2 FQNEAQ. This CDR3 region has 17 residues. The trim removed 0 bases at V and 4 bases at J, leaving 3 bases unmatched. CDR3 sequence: CASSLADRGKYNSPLHF. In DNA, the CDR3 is TGTGCCAGCAGCTTAGCGGACAGGGGGAAATATAATTCACCCCTCCACTTT.

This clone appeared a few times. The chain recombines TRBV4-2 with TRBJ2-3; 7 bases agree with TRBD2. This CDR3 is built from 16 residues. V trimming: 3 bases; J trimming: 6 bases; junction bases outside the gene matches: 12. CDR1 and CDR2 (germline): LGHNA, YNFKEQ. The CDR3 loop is CASSHLADQRGDTQYF. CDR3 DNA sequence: TGTGCCAGCAGCCATCTAGCGGACCAGAGAGGGGATACGCAGTATTTT.

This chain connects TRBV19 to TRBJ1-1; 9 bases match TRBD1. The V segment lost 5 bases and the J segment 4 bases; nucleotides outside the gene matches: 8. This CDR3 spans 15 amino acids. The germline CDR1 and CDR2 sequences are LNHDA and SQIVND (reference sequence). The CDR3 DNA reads TGTGCCAGTAGTGCCAGACAGGGGGTTTTCACTGAAGCTTTCTTT. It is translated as CASSARQGVFTEAFF.

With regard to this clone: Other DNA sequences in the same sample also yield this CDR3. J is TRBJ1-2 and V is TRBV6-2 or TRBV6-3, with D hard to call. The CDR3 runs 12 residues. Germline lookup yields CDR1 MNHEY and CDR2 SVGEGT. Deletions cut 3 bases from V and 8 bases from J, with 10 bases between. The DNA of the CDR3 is TGTGCCAGCAGTTATACGGGTAGAGGCTACACCTTC. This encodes CASSYTGRGYTF.

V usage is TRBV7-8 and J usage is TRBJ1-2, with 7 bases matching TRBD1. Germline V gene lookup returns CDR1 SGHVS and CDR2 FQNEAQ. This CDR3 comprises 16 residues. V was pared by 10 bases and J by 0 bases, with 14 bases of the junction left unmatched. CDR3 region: CATSLGQTLTNYGYTF. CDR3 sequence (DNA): TGTGCCACCTCTTTGGGACAGACCCTCACTAACTATGGCTACACCTTC.

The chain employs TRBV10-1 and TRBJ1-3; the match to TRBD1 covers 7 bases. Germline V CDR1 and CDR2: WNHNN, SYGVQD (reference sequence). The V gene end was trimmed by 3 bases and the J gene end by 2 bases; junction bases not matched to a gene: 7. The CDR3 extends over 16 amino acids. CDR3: CASSDTGDSTGNTIYF. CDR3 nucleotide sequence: TGCGCCAGCAGTGATACAGGGGATTCGACTGGAAACACCATATATTTT.

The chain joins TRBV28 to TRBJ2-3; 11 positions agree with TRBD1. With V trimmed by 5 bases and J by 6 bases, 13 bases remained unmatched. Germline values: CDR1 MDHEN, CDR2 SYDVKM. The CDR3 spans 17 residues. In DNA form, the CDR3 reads TGTGCCAGCAGTCCCATTGGGACAGGGGGGCTCAGGGATACGCAGTATTTT. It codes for CASSPIGTGGLRDTQYF.

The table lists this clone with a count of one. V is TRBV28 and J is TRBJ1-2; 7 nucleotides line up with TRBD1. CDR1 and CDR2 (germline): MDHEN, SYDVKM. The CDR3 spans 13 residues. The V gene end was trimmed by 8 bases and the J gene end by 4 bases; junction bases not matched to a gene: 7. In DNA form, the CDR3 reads TGTGCCAGCGATCCATCAGGGGGCTATGGCTACACCTTC. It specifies CASDPSGGYGYTF.

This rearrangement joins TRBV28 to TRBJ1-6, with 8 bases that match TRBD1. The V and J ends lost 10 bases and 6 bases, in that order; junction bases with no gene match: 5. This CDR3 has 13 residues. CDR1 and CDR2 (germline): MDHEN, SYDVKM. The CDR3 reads CANPGQVNSPLHF. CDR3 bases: TGTGCCAATCCGGGACAGGTTAATTCACCCCTCCACTTT.

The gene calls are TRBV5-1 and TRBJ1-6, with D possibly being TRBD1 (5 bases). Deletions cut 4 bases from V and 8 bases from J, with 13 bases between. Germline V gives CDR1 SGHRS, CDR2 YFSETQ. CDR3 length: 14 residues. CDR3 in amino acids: CASSTGEGDSPLHF. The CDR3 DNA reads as TGCGCCAGCAGCACGGGGGAAGGGGATTCACCCCTCCACTTT.

The CDR3 here is CASSYFTGADTQYF. CDR3 bases: TGTGCCAGCAGTTACTTCACAGGGGCAGATACGCAGTATTTT. The V call is TRBV6-5, the J call TRBJ2-3; TRBD1 matches 7 bases. There are 14 residues in the CDR3. Trimming at V came to 1 base and at J to 4 bases, leaving 2 bases not matched to a gene. CDR1 is MNHEY, CDR2 SVGAGI, per germline.

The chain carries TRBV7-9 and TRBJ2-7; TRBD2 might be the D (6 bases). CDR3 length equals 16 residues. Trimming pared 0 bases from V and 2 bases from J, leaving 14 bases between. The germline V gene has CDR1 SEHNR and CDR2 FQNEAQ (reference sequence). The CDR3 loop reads CASSLAMRTKAYEQYF. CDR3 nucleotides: TGTGCCAGCAGCTTAGCTATGCGGACTAAGGCCTACGAGCAGTACTTC.

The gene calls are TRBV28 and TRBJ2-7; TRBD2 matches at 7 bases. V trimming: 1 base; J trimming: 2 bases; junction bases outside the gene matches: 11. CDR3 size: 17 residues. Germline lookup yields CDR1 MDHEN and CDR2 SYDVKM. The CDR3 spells CASSLFGGGSAAYEQYF. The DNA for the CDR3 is TGTGCCAGCAGTTTATTCGGCGGGGGTTCGGCGGCCTACGAGCAGTACTTC.

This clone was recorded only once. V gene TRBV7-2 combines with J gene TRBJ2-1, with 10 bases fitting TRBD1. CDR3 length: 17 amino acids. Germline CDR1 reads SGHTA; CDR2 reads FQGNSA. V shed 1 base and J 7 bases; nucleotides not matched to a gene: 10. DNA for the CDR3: TGTGCCAGCAGCTTAGTGGGCGGGACAGGGGTTGTGAATGAGCAGTTCTTC. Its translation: CASSLVGGTGVVNEQFF.

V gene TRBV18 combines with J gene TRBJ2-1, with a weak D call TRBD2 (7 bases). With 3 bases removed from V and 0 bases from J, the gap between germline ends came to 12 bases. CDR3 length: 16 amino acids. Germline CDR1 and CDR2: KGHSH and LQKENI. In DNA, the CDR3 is TGTGCCAGCTCACCGACGGGGGGCAGCTCCTACAATGAGCAGTTCTTC. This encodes CASSPTGGSSYNEQFF.

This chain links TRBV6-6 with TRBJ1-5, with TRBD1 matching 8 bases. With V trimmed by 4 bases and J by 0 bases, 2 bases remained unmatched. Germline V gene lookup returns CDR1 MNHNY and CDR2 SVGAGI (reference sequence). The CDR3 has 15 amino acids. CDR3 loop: CASSSTGVSNQPQHF. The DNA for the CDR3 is TGTGCCAGCAGTTCGACAGGGGTTAGCAATCAGCCCCAGCATTTT.

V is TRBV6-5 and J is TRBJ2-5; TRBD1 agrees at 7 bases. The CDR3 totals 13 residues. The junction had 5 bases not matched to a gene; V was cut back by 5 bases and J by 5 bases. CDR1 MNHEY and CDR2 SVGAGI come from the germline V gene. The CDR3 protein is CASSRQGWETQYF. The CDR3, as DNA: TGTGCCAGCAGTCGACAGGGATGGGAGACCCAGTACTTC.

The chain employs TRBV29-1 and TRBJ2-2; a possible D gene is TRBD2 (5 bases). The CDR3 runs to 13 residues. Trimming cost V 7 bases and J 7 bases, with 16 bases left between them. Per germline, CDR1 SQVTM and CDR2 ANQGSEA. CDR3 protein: CSAGGGVGGELFF. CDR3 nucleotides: TGCAGCGCTGGAGGTGGGGTCGGCGGGGAGCTGTTTTTT.

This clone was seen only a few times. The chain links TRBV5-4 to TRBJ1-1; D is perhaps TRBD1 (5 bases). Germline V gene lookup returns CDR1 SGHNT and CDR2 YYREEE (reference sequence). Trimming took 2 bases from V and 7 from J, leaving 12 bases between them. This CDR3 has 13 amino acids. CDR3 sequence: CASSFDFGGEAFF. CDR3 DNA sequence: TGTGCCAGCAGCTTTGATTTCGGGGGTGAAGCTTTCTTT.